These 11 T cell receptor beta chains originate from one sample sequenced in a study of control samples from healthy donors and cancer patients. Data came from immunoSEQ multiplex PCR; TCRdb stores just in-frame clones and leaves some out. This sample has about 65,000 clones; just over 90% occur once, and the top ten carry over 1%. The sample comprised PBMCs. The receptors come from a woman in her forties or fifties with colorectal cancer.

This clone has just one count. This chain uses TRBV4-2 with TRBJ1-3; possible D gene TRBD1, 5 bases. Germline V gives CDR1 LGHNA, CDR2 YNFKEQ. Trimming removed 0 bases from V and 0 bases from J, with 12 bases in between. The CDR3 is 17 amino acids. The CDR3 DNA reads as TGTGCCAGCAGCCAAGATCTATCGAGGGGCTCTGGAAACACCATATATTTT. Protein: CASSQDLSRGSGNTIYF.

This clone has only a few counts. CDR3 loop: CASGQSAQVRMPEAFF. In DNA, the CDR3 is TGTGCTAGTGGCCAAAGCGCCCAAGTAAGGATGCCTGAAGCTTTCTTT. The V and J genes are TRBV12-5 and TRBJ1-1; no reliable D call. Germline V CDR1 and CDR2: LGHNT, FRNRAP. CDR3 length equals 16 residues. V was shortened by 6 bases and J by 6 bases, with 23 bases between the two germline ends.

The chain employs TRBV9 and TRBJ1-1; D is perhaps TRBD1 (6 bases). Trimming stripped 2 bases from V and 1 base from J, with 12 bases between. Germline V gene lookup returns CDR1 SGDLS and CDR2 YYNGEE. The CDR3 has 15 residues. In DNA, the CDR3 is TGTGCCAGCAGCGTGTACAGGGATTCGAACACTGAAGCTTTCTTT. It is translated as CASSVYRDSNTEAFF.

The chain employs TRBV12-3 or TRBV12-4 and TRBJ1-1; the D gene is possibly TRBD1 (5 bases). This CDR3 is 13 amino acids long. Trimming took off 8 bases at V and 7 bases at J, with 17 bases between the two ends. The CDR3 reads CASALGVGVEAFF. The CDR3, as DNA: TGTGCCAGCGCCTTAGGGGTGGGAGTTGAAGCTTTCTTT.

This clone was observed once. The chain employs TRBV5-4 and TRBJ2-7; D remains ambiguous. V was cut by 2 bases and J by 1 base, with 10 bases left in between. Germline V CDR1 and CDR2: SGHNT, YYREEE (reference sequence). The CDR3 contains 14 residues. CDR3 coding DNA: TGTGCCAGCAGCTTTGCCAGAAATTCCTACGAGCAGTACTTC. Its protein product is CASSFARNSYEQYF.

The sample holds one count of this clone. This chain connects TRBV6-5 to TRBJ1-1, with 12 positions matching TRBD1. Germline CDR1 and CDR2: MNHEY and SVGAGI. Trimming removed 8 bases from V and 1 base from J; junction bases left unmatched: 5. CDR3 length equals 15 residues. The CDR3: CASRDRGHANTEAFF. CDR3 nucleotides: TGTGCCAGCCGGGACAGGGGGCATGCGAACACTGAAGCTTTCTTT.

This chain links TRBV19 with TRBJ1-4; TRBD1 might be the D (6 bases). V lost 4 bases and J lost 7, with 13 bases in between. The CDR3 is made up of 14 amino acids. Germline CDR1 reads LNHDA; CDR2 reads SQIVND (reference sequence). In nucleotides, the CDR3 is TGTGCCAGTAGTAAGGACAGTAACCTTGAAAAACTGTTTTTT. This codes for CASSKDSNLEKLFF.

The V gene is TRBV28, the J gene TRBJ2-5, with 11 bases fitting TRBD2. With 2 bases clipped from V and 0 bases from J, the junction kept 2 bases outside the gene matches. The V gene's germline CDR1 is MDHEN and CDR2 SYDVKM. CDR3 length: 16 amino acids. The CDR3 DNA follows: TGTGCCAGCAGTTTAGGGACTAGCGGCTACCAAGAGACCCAGTACTTC. Amino acids: CASSLGTSGYQETQYF. Looking up the rest from reference TRBV28 and TRBJ2-5 gives the full variable domain: DVKVTQSSRYLVKRTGEKVFLECVQDMDHENMFWYRQDPGLGLRLIYFSYDVKMKEKGDIPEGYSVSREKKERFSLILESASTNQTSMYLCASSLGTSGYQETQYFGPGTRLLVL.

Written as DNA, the CDR3 is TGTGCCAGCACCAAGTCCCAGCCCTACGAGCAGTACTTC. It specifies CASTKSQPYEQYF. This chain links TRBV21-1 with TRBJ2-7. TRBV21-1 is reported as a pseudogene. The CDR3 is made up of 13 amino acids.

V and J are TRBV19 and TRBJ2-7; 7 bases match TRBD1. The length of the CDR3 is 13 residues. V shed 4 bases and J 1 base; nucleotides not matched to a gene: 1. Germline lookup yields CDR1 LNHDA and CDR2 SQIVND (reference sequence). The CDR3 bases are TGTGCCAGTAGTACAGGGGGATCCTACGAGCAGTACTTC. This encodes CASSTGGSYEQYF.

The chain is built from TRBV5-1 and TRBJ2-2; a weak D match, TRBD2 (7 bases). Germline loops: CDR1 SGHRS, CDR2 YFSETQ. Trimming stripped 4 bases from V and 6 bases from J, with 16 bases between. This CDR3 comprises 15 residues. The CDR3 coding sequence is TGCGCCAGCAGCGCGGGGGTGAAGGGGGCCGGGGAGCTGTTTTTT. Translated, it gives CASSAGVKGAGELFF.